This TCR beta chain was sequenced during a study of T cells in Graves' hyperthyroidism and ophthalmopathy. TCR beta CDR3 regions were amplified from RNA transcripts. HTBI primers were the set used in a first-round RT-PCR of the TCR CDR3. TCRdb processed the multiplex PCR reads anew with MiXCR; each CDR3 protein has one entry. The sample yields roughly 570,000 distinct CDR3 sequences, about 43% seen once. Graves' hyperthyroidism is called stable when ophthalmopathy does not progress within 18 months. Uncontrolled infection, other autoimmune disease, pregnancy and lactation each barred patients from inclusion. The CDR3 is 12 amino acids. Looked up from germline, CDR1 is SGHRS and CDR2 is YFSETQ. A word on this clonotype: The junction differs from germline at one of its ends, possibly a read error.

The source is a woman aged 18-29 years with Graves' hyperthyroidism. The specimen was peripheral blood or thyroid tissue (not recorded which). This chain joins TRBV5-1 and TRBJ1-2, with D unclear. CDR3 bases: TGTGCCAGCAGCGTGATCAGTGGTGGCTACACCTTC. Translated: CASSVISGGYTF.